The 19 T cell receptor beta chains presented below share a single source sample, sequenced in a study of shared clonotypes between healthy human individuals. The method was immunoSEQ multiplex PCR; TCRdb's version includes in-frame clones alone and lacks a portion of them. There are more than 2 million clones in the sample; about 95% occur only once, and more than 0.95% lies in the top ten. Positive CCR7 selection of CD45RO-negative cells yielded the naive CD8 cells, and terminally differentiated effector memory CD45RA+ cells were excluded. Material for sequencing was naive CD8+ T cells sorted from blood. The receptor source for this set is a man between 18 and 35 years old in good health.

This clone appeared a single time. The chain employs TRBV30 and TRBJ2-5; 7 nucleotides agree with TRBD2. The tail of the sequence fits TRBJ2-7 better, so the J call may be wrong. The CDR3 consists of 15 residues. Per the germline V gene, CDR1 is GTSNPN and CDR2 is SVGIG (reference sequence). The DNA of the CDR3 is TGTGCCTGGAGTCCAATAACTAGCGTGGGGTACGAGCAGTACTTC. Its protein is CAWSPITSVGYEQYF.

This chain joins TRBV7-6 and TRBJ2-3; weak D call: TRBD2 (6 bases). Trimming stripped 1 base from V and 4 bases from J, with 12 bases between. Per the germline V gene, CDR1 is SGHVS and CDR2 is FNYEAQ. The length of the CDR3 is 15 residues. Here the CDR3 DNA reads TGTGCCAGCAGCTTAGGACTAGTTATTCCAGATACGCAGTATTTT. The encoded protein is CASSLGLVIPDTQYF.

The J gene is TRBJ1-3, the V gene TRBV7-9, with 7 nucleotides matching TRBD1. Germline CDR1 and CDR2: SEHNR and FQNEAQ (reference sequence). The J segment lost 1 base and the V segment lost 5 bases, leaving 8 bases of the junction unmatched. This CDR3 spans 16 amino acids. The CDR3 sequence: CASSPPGQWSGNTIYF. Written as DNA, the CDR3 is TGTGCCAGCAGCCCCCCGGGACAGTGGTCTGGAAACACCATATATTTT.

The sample holds one count of this clone. The chain combines TRBV9 with TRBJ1-2, with a possible D match to TRBD1 (5 bases). V was pared by 2 bases and J by 5 bases, with 16 bases between. The V gene's germline CDR1 is SGDLS and CDR2 YYNGEE. The CDR3 has 15 amino acids. Here the CDR3 reads CASSVGDSTEYGYTF. CDR3 in DNA: TGTGCCAGCAGCGTGGGGGATTCGACTGAGTATGGCTACACCTTC.

The J gene is TRBJ2-5, the V gene TRBV7-9, with D perhaps TRBD1 or TRBD2 (6 bases each). V was pared by 5 bases and J by 2 bases, with 27 bases between. Germline lookup yields CDR1 SEHNR and CDR2 FQNEAQ (reference sequence). The CDR3 has 19 amino acids. The chain's CDR3 is CASSPLPARGGGYQETQYF. The CDR3 coding sequence is TGTGCCAGCAGCCCACTGCCGGCCCGAGGAGGGGGTTATCAAGAGACCCAGTACTTC. The full variable domain, completed using reference TRBV7-9 and TRBJ2-5, is DTGVSQNPRHKITKRGQNVTFRCDPISEHNRLYWYRQTLGQGPEFLTYFQNEAQLEKSRLLSDRFSAERPKGSFSTLEIQRTEQGDSAMYLCASSPLPARGGGYQETQYFGPGTRLLVL.

Comment on this clone: This sample also contains other DNA sequences that code for the same CDR3. This sequence joins TRBV4-1 and TRBJ2-7; TRBD1 matches at 10 bases. This CDR3 is 15 amino acids long. CDR1 is MGHRA, CDR2 YSYEKL, per germline. Germline trimming cut 1 base from V and 3 bases from J; bases unmatched to any gene: 3. The DNA of the CDR3 is TGCGCCAGCAGCCAAGTCGGGACAGGGGACTACGAGCAGTACTTC. Encoded protein: CASSQVGTGDYEQYF.

This chain links TRBV6-6 with TRBJ2-1; D is perhaps TRBD1 (6 bases). This CDR3 contains 12 residues. V lost 8 bases and J lost 6, with 11 bases in between. From germline, CDR1 is MNHNY and CDR2 SVGAGI (reference sequence). This CDR3 is CASGLGGNEQFF. In DNA, the CDR3 is TGTGCCAGCGGGCTAGGGGGCAATGAGCAGTTCTTC.

As to this clone: The junction differs from germline at one of its ends, possibly a read error. The chain links TRBV7-8 to TRBJ2-1, with 14 bases identical to TRBD2. CDR3 length: 17 residues. Per germline, CDR1 SGHVS and CDR2 FQNEAQ. The CDR3 region has the DNA TGTGCCAGCAGATTAGCCGGGACTAGCGGGGGTATAAATGAGCAGTTCTTC. Protein product: CASRLAGTSGGINEQFF. Full variable domain (missing parts from reference TRBV7-8 and TRBJ2-1): GAGVSQSPRYKVAKRGQDVALRCDPISGHVSLFWYQQALGQGPEFLTYFQNEAQLDKSGLPSDRFFAERPEGSVSTLKIQRTQQEDSAVYLCASRLAGTSGGINEQFFGPGTRLTVL.

CDR3 region: CASSLAGVGYEQYF. In DNA form, the CDR3 reads TGTGCCAGCAGCTTAGCGGGGGTGGGCTACGAGCAGTACTTC. The chain recombines TRBV7-9 with TRBJ2-7; the D gene could be TRBD1 or TRBD2 (5 bases each). CDR3 size: 14 residues. V was clipped by 0 bases and J by 3 bases, with 9 bases between them. Germline CDR1 and CDR2: SEHNR and FQNEAQ (reference sequence).

V gene TRBV10-3 combines with J gene TRBJ2-7, with TRBD1 identical over 7 bases. The length of the CDR3 is 14 residues. V was pared by 6 bases and J by 5 bases, with 10 bases of the junction left unmatched. Germline CDR1 and CDR2: ENHRY and SYGVKD. CDR3 in DNA: TGTGCCATCAGAAGGACAGGACGTACAGACGAGCAGTACTTC. This sequence encodes CAIRRTGRTDEQYF.

The V call is TRBV4-2, the J call TRBJ1-3; maybe TRBD1 (5 bases). The ends were cut back, 3 bases at V and 8 bases at J, with 17 bases in the middle. Germline V gene lookup returns CDR1 LGHNA and CDR2 YNFKEQ. The CDR3 is 15 residues long. The CDR3 DNA reads as TGTGCCAGCAGCCACCTGCTTGGGGCAGAGGACACCATATATTTT. Amino acid sequence: CASSHLLGAEDTIYF.

The genes are TRBV4-1 and TRBJ2-3; D gene unclear. The CDR3 is 15 amino acids. With 1 base removed from V and 2 bases from J, the gap between germline ends came to 10 bases. CDR1 and CDR2 from the germline V gene are MGHRA and YSYEKL. The CDR3 sequence: CASSQVTRVTDTQYF. The CDR3 coding sequence is TGCGCCAGCAGCCAAGTGACAAGAGTCACAGATACGCAGTATTTT.

This clone has a single count. The gene calls are TRBV11-2 and TRBJ1-5, with TRBD1 as a possible D gene (5 bases). The CDR3 contains 14 residues. Trimming stripped 1 base from V and 7 bases from J, with 11 bases between. Germline V CDR1 and CDR2: SGHAT, FQNNGV. This CDR3 is CASSLVGGGQPQHF. The CDR3 coding sequence is TGTGCCAGCAGCTTAGTCGGCGGGGGACAGCCCCAGCATTTT.

V usage is TRBV11-2 and J usage is TRBJ1-2, with D possibly TRBD1 on 5 matching bases. CDR3 length: 15 residues. V was clipped by 2 bases and J by 12 bases, with 22 bases between them. Germline CDR1 SGHAT, CDR2 FQNNGV. CDR3 nucleotides: TGTGCCAGCAGCTTATATGGGTTAGGGGACGGTGACGACACCTTC. The encoded protein is CASSLYGLGDGDDTF.

DNA for the CDR3: TGTGCCAGCAGCTTAGAACTAGCGGGATCTGGCCTGCCCTACAATGAGCAGTTCTTC. Its protein is CASSLELAGSGLPYNEQFF. The chain is built from TRBV7-8 and TRBJ2-1; 10 nucleotides match TRBD2. CDR3 length: 19 amino acids. The J segment lost 2 bases and the V segment lost 1 base, leaving 11 bases of the junction unmatched. The germline V gene encodes CDR1 SGHVS and CDR2 FQNEAQ.

The rearrangement uses TRBV6-5 and TRBJ1-1, with D possibly being TRBD1 (6 bases). The germline V and J ends were trimmed by 2 bases and 7 bases, with 14 bases remaining between them. CDR1 is MNHEY, CDR2 SVGAGI, per germline. The CDR3 has 14 amino acids. Here the CDR3 DNA reads TGTGCCAGCAGTTACGAGTCGTGGGGACATGAAGCTTTCTTT. Translating gives CASSYESWGHEAFF.

This chain links TRBV30 with TRBJ2-2; a possible D gene is TRBD1 (6 bases). Germline lookup yields CDR1 GTSNPN and CDR2 SVGIG (reference sequence). The CDR3 contains 14 residues. V lost 0 bases, J lost 3 bases, and 8 bases lay in between. CDR3 in amino acids: CAWSVGTYTGELFF. The DNA for the CDR3 is TGTGCCTGGAGTGTGGGGACATACACCGGGGAGCTGTTTTTT.

This chain uses TRBV4-1 with TRBJ2-5, with D unclear. The CDR3 contains 13 residues. Germline V gene data show CDR1 as MGHRA and CDR2 as YSYEKL. V shed 1 base and J shed 5 bases, with 8 bases lying between them. The DNA for the CDR3 is TGCGCCAGCAGCCAAGTGAGTGCCGAGACCCAGTACTTC. It translates to CASSQVSAETQYF.

The chain employs TRBV11-3 and TRBJ2-1; D gene uncertain. Trimming left V 4 bases short and J 10 bases short, with 8 bases between. Germline CDR1 reads SGHNT; CDR2 reads YENEEA. This CDR3 is built from 11 residues. The CDR3 bases are TGTGCCAGCAGCTATGACGGGGAGCAGTTCTTC. This translates into CASSYDGEQFF.